This T cell receptor (beta chain) emerged from a study of beta chain features in type 1 diabetes. Overall study findings and caveats: Type 1 diabetes patients had moderately but significantly shorter TCRB CDR3s in all four CD4+ subsets. At VDJ recombination sites, type 1 diabetes patients had fewer insertions and more deleted nucleotides.

This clone was observed a few times. Its antigen is undetermined. Sequenced material consisted of expressed TCRB transcripts (all of the isolated RNA was reverse transcribed). Assay used: immunoSEQ multiplex PCR; TCRdb lists only in-frame clones, some missing. This sample has 150,000 to 200,000 clones; approximately 8.7% occur once, and the top ten carry roughly 0.7%. Trimming shortened V by 2 bases and J by 6 bases, and 13 bases separated the two germline ends. Germline assignment: CDR1 MNHEY and CDR2 SVGAGI. The CDR3 has 14 amino acids. The receptor was derived from a young woman with type 1 diabetes. Sequencing was done on a sample of central memory CD4+ T cells from blood. The chain has TRBV6-5 and TRBJ1-2; D uncertain. The CDR3 reads CASSYTSRINGYTF. The CDR3 DNA is TGTGCCAGCAGTTACACGTCGCGGATAAATGGCTACACCTTC.